These 16 T cell receptor beta chains originate from one sample sequenced in a study of radiotherapy plus CTLA-4 blockade in lung cancer. This table comes from immunoSEQ multiplex PCR, and its TCRdb copy is limited to in-frame clones, with some not included. The sample includes tens of thousands of clones, around 77% of them seen just once. Source: peripheral blood, taken from a patient treated with radiotherapy plus ipilimumab. The receptors were gathered from a human donor with non-small cell lung cancer who had stable disease on radiotherapy plus ipilimumab.

The chain combines TRBV19 with TRBJ1-6; D not resolved. The CDR3 loop spans 14 amino acids. Per germline, CDR1 LNHDA and CDR2 SQIVND (reference sequence). V lost 9 bases and J 0 bases, leaving 9 bases between the germline ends. The CDR3 region is CASGASSYNSPLHF. CDR3 nucleotide sequence: TGTGCCAGCGGAGCGAGCTCCTATAATTCACCCCTCCACTTT. The whole variable domain, filled in from reference TRBV19 and TRBJ1-6, reads DGGITQSPKYLFRKEGQNVTLSCEQNLNHDAMYWYRQDPGQGLRLIYYSQIVNDFQKGDIAEGYSVSREKKESFPLTVTSAQKNPTAFYLCASGASSYNSPLHFGNGTRLTVT.

The V call is TRBV5-5, the J call TRBJ1-4; D call uncertain. Germline CDR1 is SGHKS and CDR2 is YYEKEE (reference sequence). The CDR3 has 14 residues. V lost 2 bases to trimming and J lost 8 bases, with 13 bases between them. The CDR3 spells CASSFGGSWEKLFF. CDR3 DNA: TGTGCCAGCAGCTTTGGAGGCTCGTGGGAAAAACTGTTTTTT. Complete variable domain (other parts from reference TRBV5-5 and TRBJ1-4): DAGVTQSPTHLIKTRGQQVTLRCSPISGHKSVSWYQQVLGQGPQFIFQYYEKEERGRGNFPDRFSARQFPNYSSELNVNALLLGDSALYLCASSFGGSWEKLFFGSGTQLSVL.

This clone was seen a few times. The rearrangement uses TRBV7-9 and TRBJ2-1; D gene unclear. CDR1 and CDR2 (germline): SEHNR, FQNEAQ (reference sequence). The CDR3 covers 14 residues. Trimming stripped 0 bases from V and 5 bases from J, with 8 bases between. CDR3 DNA: TGTGCCAGCAGCTTAGCGGGCCTCCACAATGAGCAGTTCTTC. As protein: CASSLAGLHNEQFF. The full variable domain, its missing parts supplied by reference TRBV7-9 and TRBJ2-1, is DTGVSQNPRHKITKRGQNVTFRCDPISEHNRLYWYRQTLGQGPEFLTYFQNEAQLEKSRLLSDRFSAERPKGSFSTLEIQRTEQGDSAMYLCASSLAGLHNEQFFGPGTRLTVL.

This rearrangement joins TRBV4-3 to TRBJ2-1, with 7 bases lining up with TRBD1. Germline V CDR1 and CDR2: LGHNA, YSLEER. The CDR3 is 13 amino acids. The J segment lost 8 bases and the V segment lost 3 bases, leaving 4 bases of the junction unmatched. The CDR3 loop reads CASSHRQGHEQFF. Here the CDR3 DNA reads TGCGCCAGCAGCCACCGACAGGGACATGAGCAGTTCTTC.

There are a few counts of this clone. The J gene is TRBJ1-3, the V gene TRBV29-1; 10 bases are shared with TRBD1. J was trimmed by 2 bases and V by 5 bases; bases with no gene match: 6. Germline CDR1 is SQVTM and CDR2 is ANQGSEA. This CDR3 region has 15 residues. This chain's CDR3 is CSVPGTGVTGNTIYF. Here the CDR3 DNA reads TGCAGCGTTCCGGGGACAGGGGTGACTGGAAACACCATATATTTT.

This clone was seen once. The rearrangement links TRBV5-1 to TRBJ2-5; TRBD1 aligns across 10 bases. CDR1 is SGHRS, CDR2 YFSETQ, per germline. This CDR3 comprises 13 residues. V dropped 4 bases and J dropped 5; count of bases not matched to a gene: 2. CDR3 amino acids: CASSRQGAETQYF. The CDR3 DNA is TGCGCCAGCAGCCGACAGGGGGCCGAGACCCAGTACTTC. The full variable domain, with the rest looked up from reference TRBV5-1 and TRBJ2-5, is KAGVTQTPRYLIKTRGQQVTLSCSPISGHRSVSWYQQTPGQGLQFLFEYFSETQRNKGNFPGRFSGRQFSNSRSEMNVSTLELGDSALYLCASSRQGAETQYFGPGTRLLVL.

The chain joins TRBV2 to TRBJ1-1, with a tentative D call TRBD1 (6 bases). Trimming removed 4 bases at V and 7 bases at J, with 10 bases between. This CDR3 has 12 residues. Per the germline V gene, CDR1 is SNHLY and CDR2 is FYNNEI. The CDR3 spells CASSVTGFEAFF. CDR3 nucleotides: TGTGCCAGCAGTGTGACAGGATTTGAAGCTTTCTTT.

The chain has TRBV4-1 and TRBJ2-1; 11 nucleotides line up with TRBD2. V shed 4 bases and J 9 bases; nucleotides not matched to a gene: 17. The CDR3 loop spans 18 amino acids. The V gene's germline CDR1 is MGHRA and CDR2 YSYEKL. The CDR3 DNA follows: TGCGCCAGCAGCCTTACTTCTCCACTAGCGGGGGAGCGGGGTGAGCAGTTCTTC. Amino acid sequence: CASSLTSPLAGERGEQFF.

This clone showed up just a few times. The rearrangement uses TRBV5-6 and TRBJ1-2; 7 bases line up with TRBD1. The CDR3 sequence is 12 residues long. Trimming at V came to 4 bases and at J to 8 bases, leaving 5 bases not matched to a gene. The germline CDR1 and CDR2 sequences are SGHDT and YYEEEE. CDR3 sequence (DNA): TGTGCCAGCAGCGACAGGGATAGGGGCTACACCTTC. Amino acid sequence: CASSDRDRGYTF. Using reference TRBV5-6 and TRBJ1-2 for the parts outside the CDR3, the full variable domain is DAGVTQSPTHLIKTRGQQVTLRCSPKSGHDTVSWYQQALGQGPQFIFQYYEEEERQRGNFPDRFSGHQFPNYSSELNVNALLLGDSALYLCASSDRDRGYTFGSGTRLTVV.

The genes are TRBV27 and TRBJ2-7, with D tentatively TRBD1 (6 bases). This CDR3 has 14 amino acids. CDR1 MNHEY and CDR2 SMNVEV come from the germline V gene (reference sequence). V dropped 5 bases and J dropped 1 base, with 12 bases sitting between them. CDR3 protein: CASSAQRGSYEQYF. Here the CDR3 DNA reads TGTGCCAGCAGTGCACAGAGGGGGTCCTACGAGCAGTACTTC.

The DNA of the CDR3 is TGTGCCAGCAGTTACTCGACAGAAAACACTGAAGCTTTCTTT. This encodes CASSYSTENTEAFF. This chain links TRBV6-6 with TRBJ1-1; D perhaps matches TRBD1 (5 bases). The ends were cut back, 0 bases at V and 2 bases at J, with 7 bases in the middle. The CDR3 length is 14 residues. The V gene's germline CDR1 is MNHNY and CDR2 SVGAGI (reference sequence).

This clone was seen a few times. This chain links TRBV4-1 with TRBJ1-4; 7 positions agree with TRBD1. Losses at the gene ends were 3 bases for V and 5 bases for J; bases not matched to a gene: 3. Germline lookup yields CDR1 MGHRA and CDR2 YSYEKL. CDR3 length equals 14 residues. The CDR3 loop reads CASSQTGTNEKLFF. The CDR3 DNA reads as TGCGCCAGCAGCCAGACAGGGACCAATGAAAAACTGTTTTTT.

The rearrangement uses TRBV30 and TRBJ2-5; 14 bases are a match to TRBD2. The CDR3 sequence is 18 residues long. Germline CDR1 GTSNPN, CDR2 SVGIG (reference sequence). J lost 3 bases, V lost 0 bases, and 9 bases had no gene match. The CDR3 spells CAWSVGGLAGGIKETQYF. As DNA, the CDR3 is TGTGCCTGGAGTGTAGGAGGACTAGCGGGGGGAATCAAAGAGACCCAGTACTTC. Full variable domain (missing parts from reference TRBV30 and TRBJ2-5): SQTIHQWPATLVQPVGSPLSLECTVEGTSNPNLYWYRQAAGRGLQLLFYSVGIGQISSEVPQNLSASRPQDRQFILSSKKLLLSDSGFYLCAWSVGGLAGGIKETQYFGPGTRLLVL.

The chain recombines TRBV27 with TRBJ1-6; a possible D gene is TRBD1 (5 bases). Germline CDR1 MNHEY, CDR2 SMNVEV (reference sequence). The V end was cut by 8 bases, the J end by 7 bases, with 15 bases between. The CDR3 extends over 14 amino acids. The CDR3 DNA sequence: TGTGCCAGCGGTAAGGGGCGGAACAATTCACCCCTCCACTTT. This gives the protein CASGKGRNNSPLHF.

In its sample, this clone was seen a few times. The chain combines TRBV5-1 with TRBJ1-1, with 7 positions matching TRBD1. V shed 3 bases and J 1 base; nucleotides not matched to a gene: 3. Germline-derived CDR1 and CDR2 are SGHRS and YFSETQ. The CDR3 spans 14 residues. The CDR3 DNA reads TGCGCCAGCAGCTGGGGGACAGCGAACACTGAAGCTTTCTTT. It yields the protein CASSWGTANTEAFF. The full variable domain, with the rest looked up from reference TRBV5-1 and TRBJ1-1, is KAGVTQTPRYLIKTRGQQVTLSCSPISGHRSVSWYQQTPGQGLQFLFEYFSETQRNKGNFPGRFSGRQFSNSRSEMNVSTLELGDSALYLCASSWGTANTEAFFGQGTRLTVV.

The rearrangement uses TRBV10-2 and TRBJ1-1; the match to TRBD1 covers 8 bases. The CDR3 extends over 15 amino acids. The germline V gene encodes CDR1 WSHSY and CDR2 SAAADI. The junction had 8 bases not matched to a gene; V was cut back by 7 bases and J by 1 base. CDR3 nucleotides: TGCGCCAGCACATCCTCCGGGACAGGGAACACTGAAGCTTTCTTT. Amino acids: CASTSSGTGNTEAFF.